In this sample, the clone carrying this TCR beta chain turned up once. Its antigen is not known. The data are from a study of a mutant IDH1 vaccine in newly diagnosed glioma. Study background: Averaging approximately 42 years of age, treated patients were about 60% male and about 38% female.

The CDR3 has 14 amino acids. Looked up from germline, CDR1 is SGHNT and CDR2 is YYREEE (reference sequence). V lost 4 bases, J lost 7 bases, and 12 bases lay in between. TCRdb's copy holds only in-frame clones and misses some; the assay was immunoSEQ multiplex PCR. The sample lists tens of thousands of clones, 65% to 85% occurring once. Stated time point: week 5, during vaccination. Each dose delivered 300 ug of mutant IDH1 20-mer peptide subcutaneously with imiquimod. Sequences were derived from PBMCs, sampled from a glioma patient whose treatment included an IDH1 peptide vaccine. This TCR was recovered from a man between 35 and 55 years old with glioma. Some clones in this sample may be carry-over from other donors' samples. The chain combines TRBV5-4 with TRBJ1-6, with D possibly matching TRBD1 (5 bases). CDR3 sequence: CASSRPQENSPLHF. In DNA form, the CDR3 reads TGTGCCAGCAGCCGGCCACAGGAGAATTCACCCCTCCACTTT.